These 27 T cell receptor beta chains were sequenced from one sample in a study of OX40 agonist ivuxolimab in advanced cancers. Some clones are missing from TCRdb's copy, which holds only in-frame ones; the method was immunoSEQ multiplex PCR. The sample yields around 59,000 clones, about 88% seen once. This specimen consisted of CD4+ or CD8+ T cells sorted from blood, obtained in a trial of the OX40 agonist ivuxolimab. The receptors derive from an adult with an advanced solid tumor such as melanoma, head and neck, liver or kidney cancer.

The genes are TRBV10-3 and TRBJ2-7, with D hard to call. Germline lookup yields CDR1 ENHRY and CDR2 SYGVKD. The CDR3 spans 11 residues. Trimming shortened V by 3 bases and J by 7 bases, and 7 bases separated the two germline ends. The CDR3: CAISDGWEQYV. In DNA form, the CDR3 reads TGTGCCATCAGTGATGGATGGGAGCAGTACGTC.

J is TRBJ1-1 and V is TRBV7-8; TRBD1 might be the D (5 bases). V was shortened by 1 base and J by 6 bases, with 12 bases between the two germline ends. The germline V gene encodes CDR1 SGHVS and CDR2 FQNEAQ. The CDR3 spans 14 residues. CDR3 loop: CASSLGGGAAEAFF. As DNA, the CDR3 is TGTGCCAGCAGCTTAGGTGGAGGGGCCGCTGAAGCTTTCTTT.

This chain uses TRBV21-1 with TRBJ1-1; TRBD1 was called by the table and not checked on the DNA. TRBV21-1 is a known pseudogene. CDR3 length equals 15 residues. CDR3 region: CASSKGQGLGTEAFF. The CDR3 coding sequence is TGTGCCAGCAGCAAGGGCCAGGGTCTCGGCACTGAAGCTTTCTTT.

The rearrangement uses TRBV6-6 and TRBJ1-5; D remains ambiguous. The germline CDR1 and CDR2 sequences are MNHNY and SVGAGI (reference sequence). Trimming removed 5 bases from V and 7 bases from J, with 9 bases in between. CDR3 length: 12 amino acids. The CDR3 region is CASSQRGQPQHF. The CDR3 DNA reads TGTGCCAGCAGTCAAAGAGGCCAGCCCCAGCATTTT.

CDR3 amino acids: CASSPGPVSYEQYF. Here the CDR3 DNA reads TGTGCCAGCAGTCCAGGGCCCGTTTCCTACGAGCAGTACTTC. V gene TRBV27 combines with J gene TRBJ2-7, with D perhaps matching TRBD1 (5 bases). V lost 5 bases and J lost 1, with 12 bases in between. This CDR3 spans 14 amino acids. Germline CDR1 and CDR2: MNHEY and SMNVEV (reference sequence).

Written as DNA, the CDR3 is TGTGCCAGCAGTGAAAACCTCCGGGAACCGGGCGACTATGGCTACACCTTC. It translates to CASSENLREPGDYGYTF. This sequence joins TRBV2 and TRBJ1-2; D is ambiguous. This CDR3 comprises 17 residues. V shed 2 bases and J shed 3 bases, with 19 bases lying between them. Germline CDR1 reads SNHLY; CDR2 reads FYNNEI.

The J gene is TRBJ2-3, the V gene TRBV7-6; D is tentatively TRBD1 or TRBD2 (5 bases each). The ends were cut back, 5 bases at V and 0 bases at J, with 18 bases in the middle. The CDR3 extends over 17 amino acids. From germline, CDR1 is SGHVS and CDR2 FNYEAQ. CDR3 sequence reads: CASSPHRGPGSTDTQYF. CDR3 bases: TGTGCCAGCAGCCCCCACCGGGGCCCCGGGAGCACAGATACGCAGTATTTT. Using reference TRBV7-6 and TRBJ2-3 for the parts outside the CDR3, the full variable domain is GAGVSQSPRYKVTKRGQDVALRCDPISGHVSLYWYRQALGQGPEFLTYFNYEAQQDKSGLPNDRFSAERPEGSISTLTIQRTEQRDSAMYRCASSPHRGPGSTDTQYFGPGTRLTVL.

CDR3 sequence reads: CASSFGEHYGYTF. DNA for the CDR3: TGCGCCAGCAGTTTTGGGGAGCACTATGGCTACACCTTC. The V gene is TRBV5-1, the J gene TRBJ1-2; D is uncertain. V dropped 5 bases and J dropped 3 bases, with 11 bases sitting between them. The CDR3 is made up of 13 amino acids. Germline V gene lookup returns CDR1 SGHRS and CDR2 YFSETQ.

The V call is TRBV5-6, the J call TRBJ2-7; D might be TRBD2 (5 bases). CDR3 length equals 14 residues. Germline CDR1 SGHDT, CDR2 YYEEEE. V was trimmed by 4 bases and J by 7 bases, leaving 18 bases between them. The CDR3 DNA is TGTGCCAGCAGCATCGAGAGGCCCCCGGGAGAGCAGTACGTC. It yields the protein CASSIERPPGEQYV.

The CDR3 spells CASSQEVRGFGNQPQHF. The CDR3 nucleotides are TGCGCCAGCAGCCAAGAGGTGCGGGGGTTCGGCAATCAGCCCCAGCATTTT. V usage is TRBV4-1 and J usage is TRBJ1-5; a possible D gene is TRBD1 (5 bases). The CDR3 sequence is 17 residues long. Trimming took 0 bases from V and 2 from J, leaving 14 bases between them. Germline values: CDR1 MGHRA, CDR2 YSYEKL.

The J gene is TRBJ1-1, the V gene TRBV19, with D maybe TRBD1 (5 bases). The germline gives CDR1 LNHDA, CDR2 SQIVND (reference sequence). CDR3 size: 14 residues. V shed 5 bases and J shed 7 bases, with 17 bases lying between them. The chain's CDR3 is CASSPTGTAFEAFF. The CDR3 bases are TGTGCCAGTAGTCCCACCGGGACGGCCTTTGAAGCTTTCTTT.

The CDR3 bases are TGTGCCAGCAGCGGGGGAAAGGGACCCCTCGACAACTATGGCTACACCTTC. It translates to CASSGGKGPLDNYGYTF. This rearrangement joins TRBV9 to TRBJ1-2; D possibly corresponds to TRBD1 (5 bases). The germline V gene has CDR1 SGDLS and CDR2 YYNGEE. This CDR3 is 17 amino acids long. V shed 3 bases and J shed 2 bases, with 20 bases lying between them.

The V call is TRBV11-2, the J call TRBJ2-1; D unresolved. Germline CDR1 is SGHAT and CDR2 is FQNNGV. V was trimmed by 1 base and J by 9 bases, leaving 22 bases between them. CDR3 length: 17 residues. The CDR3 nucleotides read TGTGCCAGCAGCTTAGTCCCTAGAATAGTCCTCCAAGGTGAGCAGTTCTTC. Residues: CASSLVPRIVLQGEQFF. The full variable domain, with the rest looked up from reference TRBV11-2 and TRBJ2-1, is EAGVAQSPRYKIIEKRQSVAFWCNPISGHATLYWYQQILGQGPKLLIQFQNNGVVDDSQLPKDRFSAERLKGVDSTLKIQPAKLEDSAVYLCASSLVPRIVLQGEQFFGPGTRLTVL.

Here the CDR3 reads CASSLGQGARETQYF. CDR3 nucleotides: TGTGCCAGCAGTTTAGGGCAGGGGGCGCGGGAGACCCAGTACTTC. This sequence joins TRBV28 and TRBJ2-5; the match to TRBD1 covers 8 bases. V trimming: 2 bases; J trimming: 5 bases; junction bases outside the gene matches: 7. Germline loops: CDR1 MDHEN, CDR2 SYDVKM. The CDR3 consists of 15 residues.

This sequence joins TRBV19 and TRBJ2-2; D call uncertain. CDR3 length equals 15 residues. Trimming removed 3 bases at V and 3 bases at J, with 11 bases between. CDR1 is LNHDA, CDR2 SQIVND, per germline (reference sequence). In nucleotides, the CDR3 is TGTGCCAGTAGTATCAGCGACTGGGACACCGGGGAGCTGTTTTTT. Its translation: CASSISDWDTGELFF.

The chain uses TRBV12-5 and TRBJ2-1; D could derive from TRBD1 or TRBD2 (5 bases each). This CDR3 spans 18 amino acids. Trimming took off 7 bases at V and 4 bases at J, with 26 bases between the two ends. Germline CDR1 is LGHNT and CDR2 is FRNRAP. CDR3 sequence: CASALWGLGRAEYNEQFF. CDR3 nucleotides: TGTGCTAGTGCCCTATGGGGCCTCGGGCGGGCGGAGTACAATGAGCAGTTCTTC.

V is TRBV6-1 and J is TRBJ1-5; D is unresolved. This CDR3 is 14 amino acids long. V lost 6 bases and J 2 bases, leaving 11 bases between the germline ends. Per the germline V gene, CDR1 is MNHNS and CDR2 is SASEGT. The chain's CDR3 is CASRASPGNQPQHF. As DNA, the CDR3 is TGTGCCAGCAGGGCCTCTCCTGGCAATCAGCCCCAGCATTTT.

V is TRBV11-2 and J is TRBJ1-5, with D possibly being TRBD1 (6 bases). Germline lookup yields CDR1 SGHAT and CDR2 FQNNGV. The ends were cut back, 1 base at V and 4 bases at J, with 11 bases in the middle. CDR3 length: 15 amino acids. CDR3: CASSLGQGLNQPQHF. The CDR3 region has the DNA TGTGCCAGCAGCTTAGGGCAGGGGCTTAATCAGCCCCAGCATTTT. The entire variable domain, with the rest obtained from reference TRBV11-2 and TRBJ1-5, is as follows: EAGVAQSPRYKIIEKRQSVAFWCNPISGHATLYWYQQILGQGPKLLIQFQNNGVVDDSQLPKDRFSAERLKGVDSTLKIQPAKLEDSAVYLCASSLGQGLNQPQHFGDGTRLSIL.

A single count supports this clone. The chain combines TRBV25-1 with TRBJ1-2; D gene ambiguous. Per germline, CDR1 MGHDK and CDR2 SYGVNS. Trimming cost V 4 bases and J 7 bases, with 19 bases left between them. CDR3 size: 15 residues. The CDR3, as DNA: TGTGCCAGCAGTGTGCCCGGACGCCAAAGCGGTGGCTACACCTTC. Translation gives CASSVPGRQSGGYTF.

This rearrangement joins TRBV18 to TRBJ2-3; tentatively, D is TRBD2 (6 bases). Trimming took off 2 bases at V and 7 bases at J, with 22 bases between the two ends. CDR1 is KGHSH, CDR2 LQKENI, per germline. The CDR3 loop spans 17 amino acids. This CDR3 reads CASSPMPGVDRRNTQYF. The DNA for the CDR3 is TGTGCCAGCTCACCAATGCCGGGAGTTGATAGGCGGAATACGCAGTATTTT.

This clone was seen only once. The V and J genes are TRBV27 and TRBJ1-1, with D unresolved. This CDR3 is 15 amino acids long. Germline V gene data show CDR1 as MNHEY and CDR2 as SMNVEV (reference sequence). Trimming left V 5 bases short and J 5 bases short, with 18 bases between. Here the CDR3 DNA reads TGTGCCAGCAGTCTTACGGCGATGGGGAGAACTGAAGCTTTCTTT. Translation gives CASSLTAMGRTEAFF.

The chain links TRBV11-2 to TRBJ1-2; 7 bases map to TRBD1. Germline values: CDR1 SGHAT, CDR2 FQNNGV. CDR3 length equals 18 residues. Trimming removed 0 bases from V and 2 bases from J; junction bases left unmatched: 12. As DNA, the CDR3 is TGTGCCAGCAGCTTAGAACCGGGACAGAGATTGAGAAACTATGGCTACACCTTC. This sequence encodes CASSLEPGQRLRNYGYTF.

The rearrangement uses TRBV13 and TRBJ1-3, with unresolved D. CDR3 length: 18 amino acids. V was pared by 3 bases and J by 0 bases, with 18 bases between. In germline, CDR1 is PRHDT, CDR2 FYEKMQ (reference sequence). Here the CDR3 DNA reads TGTGCCAGCAGCTTGTCTTGGGATCGGGTAGCCTCTGGAAACACCATATATTTT. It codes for CASSLSWDRVASGNTIYF. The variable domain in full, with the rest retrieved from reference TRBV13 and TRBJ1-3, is AAGVIQSPRHLIKEKRETATLKCYPIPRHDTVYWYQQGPGQDPQFLISFYEKMQSDKGSIPDRFSAQQFSDYHSELNMSSLELGDSALYFCASSLSWDRVASGNTIYFGEGSWLTVV.

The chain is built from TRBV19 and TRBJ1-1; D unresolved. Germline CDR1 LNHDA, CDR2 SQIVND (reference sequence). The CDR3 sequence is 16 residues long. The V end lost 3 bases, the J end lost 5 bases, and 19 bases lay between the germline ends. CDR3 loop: CASSILIRGWSTEAFF. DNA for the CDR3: TGTGCCAGTAGTATCCTTATTCGGGGATGGAGTACTGAAGCTTTCTTT.

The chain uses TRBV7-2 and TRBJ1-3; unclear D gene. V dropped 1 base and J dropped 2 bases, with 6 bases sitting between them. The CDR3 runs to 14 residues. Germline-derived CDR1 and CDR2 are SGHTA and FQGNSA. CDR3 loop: CASSLVGTGNTIYF. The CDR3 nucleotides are TGTGCCAGCAGCTTAGTGGGCACTGGAAACACCATATATTTT.

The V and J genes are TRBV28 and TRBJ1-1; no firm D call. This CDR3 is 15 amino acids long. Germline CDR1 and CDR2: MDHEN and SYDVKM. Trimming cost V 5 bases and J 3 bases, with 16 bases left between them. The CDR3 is CASSLGRLGYTEAFF. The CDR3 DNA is TGTGCCAGCAGTCTCGGGAGGCTGGGGTACACTGAAGCTTTCTTT.

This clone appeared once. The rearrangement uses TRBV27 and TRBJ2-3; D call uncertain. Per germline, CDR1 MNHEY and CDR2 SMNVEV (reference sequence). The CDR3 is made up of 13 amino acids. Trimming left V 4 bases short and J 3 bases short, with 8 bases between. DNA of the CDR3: TGTGCCAGCAGTTCCACCAAAACAGATACGCAGTATTTT. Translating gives CASSSTKTDTQYF.